This entry features one TCR beta chain sequence. Its cognate antigen is unknown. V was shortened by 6 bases and J by 0 bases, with 17 bases between the two germline ends. The CDR3 consists of 16 residues. Germline CDR1 is SGHAT and CDR2 is FQNNGV. The data derive from a study of T cell responses to AZD1222 COVID-19 vaccine. Study summary: Samples with a second dose at about 4 or about 12 weeks were pooled together.

Study-level findings and limits: It should be noted that donors were predominantly white British and more often female, and clonal diversity was possibly underestimated. Repertoire samples came only from after the peak T cell response. Just a handful of AZD1222 recipients tested seropositive at baseline.

The protocol was immunoSEQ multiplex PCR, while the TCRdb copy is restricted to in-frame clones and leaves out a portion. This repertoire shows around 100,000 clones, roughly 84% found once; its top ten account for 17%. The rearrangement uses TRBV11-2 and TRBJ1-1; tentative D call: TRBD1 (5 bases). Sequenced material: peripheral blood, taken on day 0 of AZD1222 vaccination. The receptor was derived from an adult in good health. CDR3 protein: CASRPVAWGLNTEAFF. The CDR3 DNA sequence: TGTGCCAGCAGACCAGTCGCGTGGGGGTTGAACACTGAAGCTTTCTTT.